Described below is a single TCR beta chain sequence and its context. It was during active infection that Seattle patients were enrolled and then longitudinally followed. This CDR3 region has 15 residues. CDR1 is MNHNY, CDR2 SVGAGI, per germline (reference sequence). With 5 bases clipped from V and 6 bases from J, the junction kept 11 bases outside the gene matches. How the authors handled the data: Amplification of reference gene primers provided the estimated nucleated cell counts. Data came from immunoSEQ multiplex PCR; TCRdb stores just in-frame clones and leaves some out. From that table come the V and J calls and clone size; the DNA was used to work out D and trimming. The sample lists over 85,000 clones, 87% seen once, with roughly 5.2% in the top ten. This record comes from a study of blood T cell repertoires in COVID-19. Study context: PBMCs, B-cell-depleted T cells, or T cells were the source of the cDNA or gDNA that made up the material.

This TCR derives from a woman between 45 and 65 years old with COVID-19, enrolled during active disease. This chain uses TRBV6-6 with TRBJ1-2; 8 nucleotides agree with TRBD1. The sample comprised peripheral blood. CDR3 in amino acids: CASSRPGTGEHGYTF. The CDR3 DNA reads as TGTGCCAGCAGTAGACCCGGGACAGGAGAACATGGCTACACCTTC.